The present T cell receptor beta chain was sequenced within a study of T cells in Graves' hyperthyroidism and ophthalmopathy. Points from the study as a whole: Among thyroid clonotypes expanded above 0.001, most also appeared in blood.

TCR beta CDR3 regions were amplified from RNA transcripts. The HTBI primer set served for first-round RT-PCR of the TCR CDR3. TCRdb re-called the multiplex PCR reads through MiXCR, storing one row per CDR3 protein. This table holds around 280,000 distinct CDR3 sequences, roughly an eighth found once. Concerning this clonotype itself: The antigen remains undetermined.

Germline values: CDR1 KGHSH, CDR2 LQKENI. The CDR3 totals 16 residues. The V and J ends lost 4 bases and 2 bases, in that order; junction bases with no gene match: 9. The authors deemed Graves' hyperthyroidism stable absent ophthalmopathy progression within 18 months. Lactation, pregnancy, other autoimmune disease or uncontrolled infection excluded patients. The chain couples TRBV18 to TRBJ2-3; 7 bases match TRBD2. The specimen sequenced was blood. This receptor was identified in a woman aged 40 to 50 with Graves' hyperthyroidism. CDR3 sequence reads: CASSRVAGVDTDTQYF. The CDR3 coding sequence is TGTGCCAGCTCACGCGTGGCGGGAGTGGACACAGATACGCAGTATTTT.